Below are 14 T cell receptor beta chains sequenced from a single sample in a study of long-term antiretroviral therapy in people with HIV. Sequencing used immunoSEQ v3.0 at survey level. The assay was immunoSEQ multiplex PCR, and TCRdb's table has in-frame clones only and misses some. Here the sample spans fewer than 40,000 clones, 75% to 90% being singletons. The source material was unsorted PBMCs, sampled 3.1 years after starting antiretroviral therapy. These receptors came from a woman between 45 and 60 years old with HIV.

This clone has a handful of counts. The gene calls are TRBV18 and TRBJ1-5, with TRBD1 matching over 7 bases. J was trimmed by 4 bases and V by 3 bases; bases with no gene match: 6. The CDR3 covers 15 residues. Germline loops: CDR1 KGHSH, CDR2 LQKENI. CDR3 bases: TGTGCCAGCTCACCGGCCGGGACAGTAAATCAGCCCCAGCATTTT. Amino acid sequence: CASSPAGTVNQPQHF.

This rearrangement joins TRBV13 to TRBJ2-3, with 11 bases fitting TRBD2. V lost 9 bases to trimming and J lost 5 bases; unmatched junction nucleotides: 10. This CDR3 has 15 residues. The germline gives CDR1 PRHDT, CDR2 FYEKMQ (reference sequence). The CDR3 reads CASSLASGGRDTQYF. The CDR3 DNA follows: TGTGCCAGTAGCCTAGCTAGCGGGGGGAGAGATACGCAGTATTTT.

This clone appeared once. V gene TRBV4-1 combines with J gene TRBJ1-4; possible D gene TRBD1, 6 bases. V was clipped by 1 base and J by 8 bases, with 17 bases between them. The CDR3 is made up of 16 amino acids. The germline CDR1 and CDR2 sequences are MGHRA and YSYEKL. DNA for the CDR3: TGCGCCAGCAGCCAAGGTGGGGGCAGGGTAGGCGAAAAACTGTTTTTT. This sequence encodes CASSQGGGRVGEKLFF.

The chain couples TRBV7-2 to TRBJ2-1; maybe TRBD2 (6 bases). V lost 5 bases and J lost 2, with 13 bases in between. The germline CDR1 and CDR2 sequences are SGHTA and FQGNSA. This CDR3 is built from 15 residues. The CDR3 DNA reads TGTGCCAGCAGCGCGACTAGTGGCCCCTACAATGAGCAGTTCTTC. Protein product: CASSATSGPYNEQFF.

The V call is TRBV6-5, the J call TRBJ1-5, with TRBD1 as a possible D gene (5 bases). Trimming took 0 bases from V and 6 from J, leaving 12 bases between them. This CDR3 contains 15 residues. CDR1 is MNHEY and CDR2 is SVGAGI in the germline V gene. CDR3: CASSYSQGLGQPQHF. As DNA, the CDR3 is TGTGCCAGCAGTTACTCCCAGGGATTAGGTCAGCCCCAGCATTTT.

The chain links TRBV7-3 to TRBJ1-2; 8 nucleotides match TRBD1. The CDR3 is made up of 13 amino acids. From germline, CDR1 is SGHTA and CDR2 FQGTGA. J was trimmed by 8 bases and V by 4 bases; bases with no gene match: 6. The CDR3 spells CASSYGQGGGYTF. CDR3 bases: TGTGCCAGCAGCTATGGACAGGGTGGAGGCTACACCTTC.

The J gene is TRBJ1-6, the V gene TRBV5-8; D is ambiguous. CDR3 length: 12 amino acids. The V and J ends lost 4 bases and 7 bases respectively, with 6 bases between them. The germline V gene encodes CDR1 SGHTS and CDR2 YDEGEE. Here the CDR3 reads CASSPINSPLHF. Here the CDR3 DNA reads TGTGCCAGCAGCCCCATAAATTCACCCCTCCACTTT.

The V gene is TRBV4-2, the J gene TRBJ2-7; 15 nucleotides agree with TRBD2. The CDR3 is 17 residues long. The junction had 4 bases not matched to a gene; V was cut back by 1 base and J by 3 bases. CDR1 and CDR2 from the germline V gene are LGHNA and YNFKEQ. CDR3 DNA sequence: TGTGCCAGCAGCCAAGGCAGGACTAGCGGGGGGGGCTACGAGCAGTACTTC. This encodes CASSQGRTSGGGYEQYF.

J is TRBJ1-2 and V is TRBV19; D not resolved. V dropped 1 base and J dropped 5 bases, with 11 bases sitting between them. CDR3 length: 14 residues. Germline lookup yields CDR1 LNHDA and CDR2 SQIVND (reference sequence). CDR3 sequence reads: CASSIGKPEYGYTF. CDR3 in DNA: TGTGCCAGTAGTATAGGGAAGCCGGAATATGGCTACACCTTC.

The gene calls are TRBV2 and TRBJ1-5, with D unclear. V gave up 3 bases and J gave up 6 bases, with 12 bases separating them. CDR1 and CDR2 from the germline V gene are SNHLY and FYNNEI. This CDR3 region has 14 residues. The CDR3 nucleotides are TGTGCCAGCAGTGAGTTCTTCGGCGGTCAGCCCCAGCATTTT. This sequence encodes CASSEFFGGQPQHF.

The CDR3 loop reads CAWIYRANTEAFF. For the CDR3, the DNA is TGTGCCTGGATTTACAGGGCGAACACTGAAGCTTTCTTT. The chain employs TRBV30 and TRBJ1-1; D is perhaps TRBD1 (6 bases). Germline loops: CDR1 GTSNPN, CDR2 SVGIG (reference sequence). The CDR3 contains 13 residues. V dropped 4 bases and J dropped 1 base, with 10 bases sitting between them.

The chain links TRBV2 to TRBJ1-1; the D is unclear. Trimming took off 8 bases at V and 6 bases at J, with 22 bases between the two ends. Germline V gene lookup returns CDR1 SNHLY and CDR2 FYNNEI. This CDR3 comprises 15 residues. The CDR3 DNA is TGTGCCAGCTGGGGTGGGTTCGGTCCCGGTTCTGAAGCTTTCTTT. Translated, it gives CASWGGFGPGSEAFF.

CDR3 in amino acids: CASSIDGAGMRNYGYTF. The CDR3, as DNA: TGTGCCAGTAGTATAGATGGGGCAGGGATGAGGAACTATGGCTACACCTTC. The chain recombines TRBV19 with TRBJ1-2, with D possibly matching TRBD1 (5 bases). V was clipped by 0 bases and J by 2 bases, with 16 bases between them. The germline V gene has CDR1 LNHDA and CDR2 SQIVND (reference sequence). The CDR3 runs to 17 residues.

This chain joins TRBV7-2 and TRBJ1-4; possibly TRBD1 for D (5 bases). The V end was cut by 4 bases, the J end by 7 bases, with 16 bases between. The CDR3 length is 15 residues. Germline values: CDR1 SGHTA, CDR2 FQGNSA. CDR3 protein: CASSWSGGGSEKLFF. In DNA form, the CDR3 reads TGTGCCAGCAGCTGGAGTGGGGGTGGCAGTGAAAAACTGTTTTTT. Complete variable domain (other parts from reference TRBV7-2 and TRBJ1-4): GAGVSQSPSNKVTEKGKDVELRCDPISGHTALYWYRQSLGQGLEFLIYFQGNSAPDKSGLPSDRFSAERTGGSVSTLTIQRTQQEDSAVYLCASSWSGGGSEKLFFGSGTQLSVL.